This TCR beta chain was recorded in a study of T cell clones after liver transplantation. Across the study: Immunosuppression withdrawal was tried within 2 years after liver transplantation in this trial. Until 12-24 months post-transplant, subjects got standard immunosuppression and no induction. Patients counted as tolerant after at least one year off all immunosuppression, enzymes not exceeding twice normal. General study findings and limits: Rather than being deleted, graft donor-reactive T cells may have moved into the graft.

The protocol was immunoSEQ multiplex PCR, while the TCRdb copy is restricted to in-frame clones and leaves out a portion. The table has about 6,100 clones, over 70% seen once. Of note for this clone: As yet, its antigen is unknown.

V was clipped by 5 bases and J by 4 bases, with 6 bases between them. The V gene's germline CDR1 is SNHLY and CDR2 FYNNEI. The CDR3 totals 11 residues. The rearrangement joins TRBV2 to TRBJ2-7; D not certain. Sample: CD8+ T cells from blood, taken before liver transplant. This sequence was found in a human donor who received a liver transplant. This chain's CDR3 is CASSHQYEQYF. CDR3 coding DNA: TGTGCCAGCAGTCACCAATACGAGCAGTACTTC.